This T cell receptor (beta chain) appears in the sequencing data of a study of blood T cell repertoires in COVID-19. Background on the study: Acute and convalescent COVID-19 samples came from the United States, Italy and Spain. PBMCs, B-cell-depleted T cells, or T cells were the source of the cDNA or gDNA that made up the material.

This clone has only a few counts. In the authors' methods: Researchers report that nucleated cell counts were estimated from reference gene primer amplification. Produced via immunoSEQ multiplex PCR; TCRdb's table is partial and in-frame only. From that table come the V and J calls and clone size; the DNA was used to work out D and trimming. Seen here are roughly 100,000 clones, 65% to 80% observed once, and the top ten hold more than 20%. This CDR3 region has 13 residues. Trimming pared 5 bases from V and 3 bases from J, leaving 10 bases between. Germline lookup yields CDR1 SGHNT and CDR2 YENEEA. Sequenced material: peripheral blood. The clonotype originates from a man in his 70s with active or convalescent COVID-19. The rearrangement joins TRBV11-3 to TRBJ1-2, with a possible D match to TRBD1 (6 bases). The CDR3 coding sequence is TGTGCCAGCAGCCAAGGGGGTGACTATGGCTACACCTTC. Translated: CASSQGGDYGYTF. Combining the CDR3 with reference TRBV11-3 and TRBJ1-2 gives the whole variable domain EAGVVQSPRYKIIEKKQPVAFWCNPISGHNTLYWYLQNLGQGPELLIRYENEEAVDDSQLPKDRFSAERLKGVDSTLKIQPAELGDSAVYLCASSQGGDYGYTFGSGTRLTVV.